This TCR beta chain was found in a study of radiotherapy plus CTLA-4 blockade in lung cancer. The overall study: Roughly a sixth of enrolled patients responded objectively, and around 30% had disease control. Whole-study findings and limits: The study found tumor-derived TCR clones expanded in blood after radiotherapy plus ipilimumab. Reports state that early shifts in blood T cell clones, with interferon-beta, best predicted response.

This clone was found once. The antigen remains undetermined. This CDR3 contains 16 residues. Germline trimming cut 0 bases from V and 8 bases from J; bases unmatched to any gene: 7. From germline, CDR1 is ENHRY and CDR2 SYGVKD. Profiled with immunoSEQ multiplex PCR; TCRdb holds only in-frame clones, not every one. The table shows approximately 49,000 clones, with 70% to 90% occurring only once. Chemo-refractory metastatic non-small-cell lung cancer patients were treated with focal radiation plus CTLA-4 blockade with ipilimumab. The input for sequencing was peripheral blood, taken from a patient treated with radiotherapy plus ipilimumab. The chain couples TRBV10-3 to TRBJ2-3; 11 positions agree with TRBD2. The receptor's source is a human donor with non-small cell lung cancer whose response to radiotherapy plus ipilimumab could not be evaluated. The CDR3 bases are TGTGCCATCAGTGAGTCTCCTAGCGGGAGGCGTGGTACGCAGTATTTT. Translated: CAISESPSGRRGTQYF.